The 11 T cell receptor beta chains below were found in one sample sequenced in a study of draining lymph node invasion in breast cancer. Cells sorted as CD4+ CD45RA- CD25high were taken as memory regulatory T cells. TCRdb reprocessed the bulk RNA-seq reads with MiXCR, giving one entry per CDR3 protein. This sample has about 2,500 distinct CDR3 sequences; about 70% occur once, and the top ten carry 7.8%. The sample taken for sequencing was sorted memory Tregs from a lymph node. The source of these receptors is a female donor with luminal breast cancer.

The chain combines TRBV4-2 with TRBJ2-7; 10 bases line up with TRBD1. Germline CDR1 is LGHNA and CDR2 is YNFKEQ. The CDR3 loop spans 15 amino acids. V lost 4 bases and J lost 0; bases outside the gene matches: 3. As DNA, the CDR3 is TGTGCCAGCAGCCCTCGGGACAGGGGCTCCTACGAGCAGTACTTC. Encoded protein: CASSPRDRGSYEQYF.

The gene calls are TRBV5-6 and TRBJ2-3, with 8 positions matching TRBD1. CDR1 and CDR2 (germline): SGHDT, YYEEEE. This CDR3 is 16 amino acids long. The ends lost 0 bases at V and 1 base at J; junction bases unmatched: 4. The CDR3 protein is CASSLVDRGGTDTQYF. Written as DNA, the CDR3 is TGTGCCAGCAGCTTGGTAGACAGGGGAGGCACAGATACGCAGTATTTT.

The V and J genes are TRBV12-3 or TRBV12-4 and TRBJ2-7, with D possibly TRBD1 on 6 matching bases. V lost 6 bases and J 3 bases, leaving 12 bases between the germline ends. This CDR3 is 13 amino acids long. CDR3 region: CASRNRVGYEQYF. DNA for the CDR3: TGTGCCAGCAGAAACAGGGTCGGCTACGAGCAGTACTTC.

The chain has TRBV18 and TRBJ1-3, with 7 nucleotides matching TRBD1. From germline, CDR1 is KGHSH and CDR2 LQKENI. Unmatched junction bases numbered 1, after V lost 2 bases and J lost 0 bases. The CDR3 runs to 15 residues. CDR3 in amino acids: CASSPDRASGNTIYF. As DNA, the CDR3 is TGTGCCAGCTCACCAGACAGGGCCTCTGGAAACACCATATATTTT.

The chain uses TRBV15 and TRBJ2-7, with unresolved D. The CDR3 is made up of 13 amino acids. Trimming removed 1 base at V and 4 bases at J, with 8 bases between. Germline assignment: CDR1 LNHNV and CDR2 YYDKDF (reference sequence). CDR3: CATSRVGPYEQYF. The CDR3 coding sequence is TGTGCCACCAGCAGAGTGGGCCCATACGAGCAGTACTTC.

The gene calls are TRBV10-3 and TRBJ2-2, with TRBD2 matching over 7 bases. After removal of 3 bases from V and 4 bases from J, the junction contained 11 bases not matched to a gene. The CDR3 length is 17 residues. CDR1 is ENHRY and CDR2 is SYGVKD in the germline V gene. The DNA of the CDR3 is TGTGCCATCAGTGATGCGAGGACGGGAGGACCCACCGGGGAGCTGTTTTTT. This codes for CAISDARTGGPTGELFF.

The chain has TRBV7-9 and TRBJ1-2; possible D gene TRBD1, 6 bases. This CDR3 comprises 15 residues. Trimming cost V 4 bases and J 6 bases, with 18 bases left between them. Germline CDR1 is SEHNR and CDR2 is FQNEAQ (reference sequence). The CDR3 DNA reads as TGTGCCAGCAGCTCCCGTGAAAGGGGGGTAGATGGCTACACCTTC. Protein product: CASSSRERGVDGYTF.

This clonotype was observed a few times. The CDR3 protein is CASSRYEQFF. As DNA, the CDR3 is TGTGCCAGCAGCCGATACGAGCAGTTCTTC. The chain combines TRBV2 with TRBJ2-1; no firm D call. Per the germline V gene, CDR1 is SNHLY and CDR2 is FYNNEI. Trimming took 6 bases from V and 10 from J, leaving 7 bases between them. The CDR3 runs to 10 residues.

The table lists this clonotype with a few counts. The J gene is TRBJ1-2, the V gene TRBV4-1, with D possibly matching TRBD1 (6 bases). The ends were cut back, 0 bases at V and 2 bases at J, with 10 bases in the middle. The CDR3 sequence is 15 residues long. Germline values: CDR1 MGHRA, CDR2 YSYEKL. CDR3 bases: TGCGCCAGCAGCCAAGATTGGGGGCCGAACTATGGCTACACCTTC. This codes for CASSQDWGPNYGYTF.

The chain carries TRBV2 and TRBJ1-2; 9 bases map to TRBD1. Germline values: CDR1 SNHLY, CDR2 FYNNEI. The V gene end was trimmed by 6 bases and the J gene end by 1 base; junction bases not matched to a gene: 0. This CDR3 region has 13 residues. The CDR3 DNA is TGTGCCAGCAGGGGACAGGGTAACTATGGCTACACCTTC. It yields the protein CASRGQGNYGYTF.

This sequence joins TRBV5-6 and TRBJ1-5; the D is unclear. With 0 bases removed from V and 6 bases from J, the gap between germline ends came to 13 bases. Germline V lookup: CDR1 SGHDT, CDR2 YYEEEE. This CDR3 region has 15 residues. Written as DNA, the CDR3 is TGTGCCAGCAGCTTGGCCGGAGTTCTGGGTCAGCCCCAGCATTTT. It codes for CASSLAGVLGQPQHF. Using reference TRBV5-6 and TRBJ1-5 for the parts outside the CDR3, the full variable domain is DAGVTQSPTHLIKTRGQQVTLRCSPKSGHDTVSWYQQALGQGPQFIFQYYEEEERQRGNFPDRFSGHQFPNYSSELNVNALLLGDSALYLCASSLAGVLGQPQHFGDGTRLSIL.